The next 31 T cell receptor beta chains were all read from a single sample in a study of shared clonotypes between healthy human individuals. Data came from immunoSEQ multiplex PCR; TCRdb stores just in-frame clones and leaves some out. The sample consists of under 1,100,000 clones, approximately 70% of them appearing once. The sample consisted of memory CD4+ T cells sorted from blood. The subset: CD45RA-negative fraction. These TCRs come from a young man in good health.

The V and J genes are TRBV29-1 and TRBJ2-7; D not resolved. V lost 7 bases, J lost 1 base, and 8 bases lay in between. The CDR3 sequence is 11 residues long. The germline CDR1 and CDR2 sequences are SQVTM and ANQGSEA. CDR3 in amino acids: CSAAVSYEQYF. The CDR3 DNA reads TGCAGCGCCGCAGTTTCCTACGAGCAGTACTTC.

Points on this clone: This CDR3 is also generated by other DNA sequences in the sample. The CDR3 sequence: CASSPRGPGNTIYF. The CDR3 nucleotides read TGTGCCAGCAGCCCAAGGGGACCTGGAAACACCATATATTTT. The chain recombines TRBV11-2 with TRBJ1-3, with TRBD1 as a possible D gene (5 bases). Germline V gene sequence: CDR1 SGHAT, CDR2 FQNNGV. Trimming removed 5 bases from V and 2 bases from J, with 10 bases in between. This CDR3 comprises 14 residues.

The chain couples TRBV4-3 to TRBJ2-7; the match to TRBD2 covers 9 bases. CDR1 LGHNA and CDR2 YSLEER come from the germline V gene. The J segment lost 3 bases and the V segment lost 4 bases, leaving 1 base of the junction unmatched. The CDR3 spans 13 residues. CDR3 DNA: TGCGCCAGCAGCCCGACTAGCGGCTACGAGCAGTACTTC. This sequence encodes CASSPTSGYEQYF.

This chain links TRBV5-1 with TRBJ2-1, with 11 bases matching TRBD2. J lost 5 bases, V lost 0 bases, and 4 bases had no gene match. Germline-derived CDR1 and CDR2 are SGHRS and YFSETQ. The CDR3 covers 16 residues. The CDR3 bases are TGCGCCAGCAGCTTGGTTGGGACTAGCGGAAACAATGAGCAGTTCTTC. It codes for CASSLVGTSGNNEQFF.

CDR3 protein: CASSWTGGSYGYTF. The DNA of the CDR3 is TGTGCCAGCAGCTGGACAGGGGGGTCCTATGGCTACACCTTC. The chain employs TRBV5-4 and TRBJ1-2, with TRBD1 matching 10 bases. Per the germline V gene, CDR1 is SGHNT and CDR2 is YYREEE (reference sequence). V trimming: 3 bases; J trimming: 4 bases; junction bases outside the gene matches: 3. This CDR3 is 14 amino acids long.

The chain couples TRBV25-1 to TRBJ1-1, with D tentatively TRBD1 (6 bases). In germline, CDR1 is MGHDK, CDR2 SYGVNS. V gave up 10 bases and J gave up 6 bases, with 21 bases separating them. The CDR3 totals 14 residues. CDR3 bases: TGTGCCATTCCAGGTCAGGGGCAGAATTCTGAAGCTTTCTTT. Protein: CAIPGQGQNSEAFF.

The sample holds a few counts of this clone. This rearrangement joins TRBV2 to TRBJ1-6; D not certain. Germline CDR1 and CDR2: SNHLY and FYNNEI. The CDR3 length is 15 residues. Trimming shortened V by 2 bases and J by 6 bases, and 11 bases separated the two germline ends. The CDR3 is CASSESSPLNSPLHF. DNA of the CDR3: TGTGCCAGCAGTGAAAGCAGCCCCCTTAATTCACCCCTCCACTTT.

V gene TRBV11-2 combines with J gene TRBJ1-4; 9 bases match TRBD1. Per the germline V gene, CDR1 is SGHAT and CDR2 is FQNNGV. Trimming at V came to 5 bases and at J to 6 bases, leaving 7 bases not matched to a gene. This CDR3 region has 15 residues. This CDR3 is CASSKGQGWDEKLFF. CDR3 nucleotides: TGTGCCAGCAGCAAAGGACAGGGGTGGGATGAAAAACTGTTTTTT. Complete variable domain (other parts from reference TRBV11-2 and TRBJ1-4): EAGVAQSPRYKIIEKRQSVAFWCNPISGHATLYWYQQILGQGPKLLIQFQNNGVVDDSQLPKDRFSAERLKGVDSTLKIQPAKLEDSAVYLCASSKGQGWDEKLFFGSGTQLSVL.

The chain has TRBV11-1 and TRBJ2-7; 7 nucleotides align to TRBD1. The junction had 4 bases not matched to a gene; V was cut back by 3 bases and J by 2 bases. The germline CDR1 and CDR2 sequences are SGHAT and FQDESV (reference sequence). The CDR3 has 14 amino acids. CDR3 bases: TGTGCCAGCAGCTTTTTGGACAGGACCTACGAGCAGTACTTC. Protein: CASSFLDRTYEQYF.

A remark on this clone: Different DNA sequences within this sample yield the same CDR3. Here the CDR3 DNA reads TGTGCCAGCAGCTTAGTACAGGGGGCCTACGAGCAGTACTTC. Its translation is CASSLVQGAYEQYF. The chain combines TRBV7-2 with TRBJ2-7, with 8 nucleotides matching TRBD1. V shed 1 base, J shed 2 bases, and the junction held 1 base outside the gene matches. Germline V CDR1 and CDR2: SGHTA, FQGNSA. The CDR3 contains 14 residues.

The chain is built from TRBV10-1 and TRBJ2-7; D possibly corresponds to TRBD1 (5 bases). The CDR3 runs to 13 residues. Germline CDR1 reads WNHNN; CDR2 reads SYGVQD (reference sequence). Trimming pared 0 bases from V and 6 bases from J, leaving 9 bases between. The CDR3 protein is CASSESWGGEQYF. CDR3 sequence (DNA): TGCGCCAGCAGTGAGTCATGGGGCGGCGAGCAGTACTTC.

V is TRBV5-6 and J is TRBJ2-7; 13 bases agree with TRBD2. CDR3 length: 16 residues. Trimming cost V 4 bases and J 7 bases; bases outside gene matches: 11. Per the germline V gene, CDR1 is SGHDT and CDR2 is YYEEEE. CDR3 DNA: TGTGCCAGCAGCAAAGGGAGACTAGCGGGAGGTCGAGAGCAGTACTTC. Translation: CASSKGRLAGGREQYF.

Worth noting for this clone: At one end, the junction sequence differs from germline, possibly due to a read error. The chain uses TRBV28 and TRBJ2-7, with D maybe TRBD2 (7 bases). CDR3 length equals 13 residues. The germline gives CDR1 MDHEN, CDR2 SYDVKM. In nucleotides, the CDR3 is TGTGCCAGCAGACCATCGGTGGGGGGGCCCCTTTTCTTC. Translation gives CASRPSVGGPLFF.

The chain employs TRBV4-3 and TRBJ2-3, with D perhaps matching TRBD2 (6 bases). Germline V gene sequence: CDR1 LGHNA, CDR2 YSLEER. Trimming shortened V by 2 bases and J by 1 base, and 13 bases separated the two germline ends. The CDR3 consists of 16 residues. CDR3 coding DNA: TGCGCCAGCAGCCAACGGGGACCTAGCGGCACAGATACGCAGTATTTT. It is translated as CASSQRGPSGTDTQYF.

This clone was seen more than once but under ten times. The gene calls are TRBV10-3 and TRBJ1-3; no clear D gene. This CDR3 has 13 amino acids. The V end was cut by 3 bases, the J end by 4 bases, with 7 bases between. The germline V gene has CDR1 ENHRY and CDR2 SYGVKD. CDR3 in amino acids: CAISDAGGNTIYF. CDR3 in DNA: TGTGCCATCAGTGACGCAGGCGGAAACACCATATATTTT.

The rearrangement uses TRBV7-3 and TRBJ2-3; D gene unclear. V shed 0 bases and J shed 6 bases, with 10 bases lying between them. The CDR3 loop spans 14 amino acids. CDR1 is SGHTA, CDR2 FQGTGA, per germline. The CDR3 bases are TGTGCCAGCAGCTTAACCGCATTCTCGGATACGCAGTATTTT. This codes for CASSLTAFSDTQYF.

With regard to this clone: Other DNA sequences in the sample encode the same CDR3. The chain recombines TRBV6-5 with TRBJ2-7, with TRBD1 matching 7 bases. Looked up from germline, CDR1 is MNHEY and CDR2 is SVGAGI. V dropped 4 bases and J dropped 2; count of bases not matched to a gene: 8. The CDR3 contains 15 residues. Written as DNA, the CDR3 is TGTGCCAGCAGTTCCACCGGGACAGCACCCTACGAGCAGTACTTC. It codes for CASSSTGTAPYEQYF.

This clone was seen a few times. The chain is built from TRBV25-1 and TRBJ1-1; possible D gene TRBD1, 5 bases. Trimming took off 5 bases at V and 6 bases at J, with 16 bases between the two ends. CDR1 is MGHDK, CDR2 SYGVNS, per germline. The CDR3 contains 14 residues. The DNA of the CDR3 is TGTGCCAGCAGTCAGACCGGGGGGGTACCTGAAGCTTTCTTT. Translating gives CASSQTGGVPEAFF.

This clone was detected a few times. This chain uses TRBV2 with TRBJ1-2; 10 bases fit TRBD1. CDR1 and CDR2 from the germline V gene are SNHLY and FYNNEI. Unmatched junction bases numbered 8, after V lost 6 bases and J lost 1 base. The CDR3 extends over 16 amino acids. The CDR3 here is CASRGTGELNNYGYTF. The CDR3 bases are TGTGCCAGCAGGGGGACAGGGGAACTTAATAACTATGGCTACACCTTC.

The V call is TRBV11-2, the J call TRBJ2-1; D may match TRBD1 or TRBD2 (6 bases each). The CDR3 covers 14 residues. Trimming pared 10 bases from V and 7 bases from J, leaving 20 bases between. Looked up from germline, CDR1 is SGHAT and CDR2 is FQNNGV. The CDR3 DNA reads TGTGCCACGAGGGGGGCACCGGGTGGGAATGAGCAGTTCTTC. Amino acids: CATRGAPGGNEQFF.

The genes are TRBV4-1 and TRBJ2-2; D is unclear. CDR3 size: 16 residues. CDR1 MGHRA and CDR2 YSYEKL come from the germline V gene. Trimming pared 2 bases from V and 0 bases from J, leaving 10 bases between. The chain's CDR3 is CASSQILTANTGELFF. CDR3 nucleotide sequence: TGCGCCAGCAGCCAAATTCTAACTGCGAACACCGGGGAGCTGTTTTTT.

The chain couples TRBV5-1 to TRBJ1-2; D remains unclear. Trimming took off 4 bases at V and 5 bases at J, with 12 bases between the two ends. CDR3 size: 13 residues. Germline loops: CDR1 SGHRS, CDR2 YFSETQ. The CDR3 DNA follows: TGCGCCAGCAGCCCTGTCACTGAATATGGCTACACCTTC. Translating it yields CASSPVTEYGYTF.

The CDR3: CASSEGQAYTDTQYF. As DNA, the CDR3 is TGTGCCAGCAGTGAAGGACAGGCTTACACAGATACGCAGTATTTT. The V call is TRBV6-4, the J call TRBJ2-3; 7 bases are a match to TRBD1. The length of the CDR3 is 15 residues. Germline loops: CDR1 MRHNA, CDR2 SNTAGT. The V segment lost 3 bases and the J segment 2 bases; nucleotides outside the gene matches: 5.

The chain carries TRBV5-1 and TRBJ2-2; unclear D gene. This CDR3 is built from 15 residues. From germline, CDR1 is SGHRS and CDR2 YFSETQ. The V gene lost 7 bases and the J gene lost 1 base, with 14 bases spanning the gap. CDR3 in amino acids: CASLAGLGNTGELFF. The DNA of the CDR3 is TGCGCCAGCCTTGCCGGGCTCGGGAACACCGGGGAGCTGTTTTTT.

Details on this clone: Other nucleotide sequences in the sample specify the same CDR3. The chain couples TRBV7-2 to TRBJ1-2; D is unclear. Looked up from germline, CDR1 is SGHTA and CDR2 is FQGNSA. The CDR3 covers 11 residues. V dropped 5 bases and J dropped 8 bases, with 9 bases sitting between them. CDR3 sequence (DNA): TGTGCCAGCAGCCTAATGGGGGGCTACACCTTC. This codes for CASSLMGGYTF. Supplemented by reference TRBV7-2 and TRBJ1-2, the full variable domain reads GAGVSQSPSNKVTEKGKDVELRCDPISGHTALYWYRQSLGQGLEFLIYFQGNSAPDKSGLPSDRFSAERTGGSVSTLTIQRTQQEDSAVYLCASSLMGGYTFGSGTRLTVV.

The chain recombines TRBV7-2 with TRBJ1-5; D perhaps matches TRBD1 (5 bases). Germline assignment: CDR1 SGHTA and CDR2 FQGNSA. V was trimmed by 3 bases and J by 1 base, leaving 13 bases between them. The CDR3 contains 16 residues. In nucleotides, the CDR3 is TGTGCCAGCAGCTTGGGACCCCTGGAAAGCAATCAGCCCCAGCATTTT. Translation: CASSLGPLESNQPQHF.

The CDR3 spells CASSYGITDTQYF. CDR3 coding DNA: TGTGCCAGCAGTTACGGGATCACAGATACGCAGTATTTT. This rearrangement joins TRBV6-5 to TRBJ2-3; D gene ambiguous. The CDR3 spans 13 residues. Germline V gene data show CDR1 as MNHEY and CDR2 as SVGAGI. Trimming cost V 2 bases and J 2 bases, with 5 bases left between them.

The rearrangement links TRBV18 to TRBJ1-2; D perhaps matches TRBD1 (5 bases). The CDR3 is 12 amino acids. V gave up 0 bases and J gave up 7 bases, with 6 bases separating them. CDR1 and CDR2 from the germline V gene are KGHSH and LQKENI. CDR3 amino acids: CASSPPGGGYTF. CDR3 DNA sequence: TGTGCCAGCTCACCACCGGGGGGTGGCTACACCTTC.

V is TRBV4-1 and J is TRBJ2-2, with 7 bases matching TRBD2. V shed 4 bases and J 7 bases; nucleotides not matched to a gene: 9. CDR1 and CDR2 from the germline V gene are MGHRA and YSYEKL. CDR3 length: 15 amino acids. The CDR3: CASSLPAGDGGELFF. The CDR3 region has the DNA TGCGCCAGCAGCCTCCCTGCGGGGGACGGCGGGGAGCTGTTTTTT.

The chain joins TRBV7-8 to TRBJ2-5; tentative D call: TRBD1 (6 bases). Deletions cut 1 base from V and 0 bases from J, with 18 bases between. The length of the CDR3 is 18 residues. Germline CDR1 SGHVS, CDR2 FQNEAQ. DNA for the CDR3: TGTGCCAGCAGCTTAGAGGGGCCGGACAGAAGGTACCAAGAGACCCAGTACTTC. Its translation is CASSLEGPDRRYQETQYF.

This chain joins TRBV7-2 and TRBJ2-4; D gene uncertain. V was shortened by 4 bases and J by 0 bases, with 16 bases between the two germline ends. CDR1 is SGHTA, CDR2 FQGNSA, per germline. The length of the CDR3 is 17 residues. Written as DNA, the CDR3 is TGTGCCAGCAGCTCTACCGGCCCCAACATAGCCAAAAACATTCAGTACTTC. Encoded protein: CASSSTGPNIAKNIQYF.